These 14 T cell receptor beta chains were all obtained from the same sample, sequenced in a study of OX40 agonist ivuxolimab in advanced cancers. The protocol was immunoSEQ multiplex PCR, while the TCRdb copy is restricted to in-frame clones and leaves out a portion. There are about 64,000 clones in the sample; approximately 90% occur only once, and roughly 0.7% lies in the top ten. Specimen: CD4+ or CD8+ T cells sorted from blood, collected in a trial of the OX40 agonist ivuxolimab. The source of these receptors is an adult with an advanced solid tumor such as melanoma, head and neck, liver or kidney cancer.

This rearrangement joins TRBV30 to TRBJ1-2; a weak D match, TRBD1 (5 bases). Trimming took 2 bases from V and 8 from J, leaving 24 bases between them. CDR1 and CDR2 from the germline V gene are GTSNPN and SVGIG (reference sequence). The CDR3 spans 16 residues. The CDR3 sequence: CAWSSLRAQGAGGYTF. The CDR3 DNA sequence: TGTGCCTGGAGTTCCTTGAGGGCCCAGGGAGCGGGAGGCTACACCTTC.

The CDR3 sequence is CASSPNLAGVGYNEQFF. DNA of the CDR3: TGTGCCAGCAGTCCTAATTTAGCGGGAGTGGGATACAATGAGCAGTTCTTC. The chain is built from TRBV7-8 and TRBJ2-1, with 9 bases that match TRBD2. The CDR3 is 17 residues long. Germline assignment: CDR1 SGHVS and CDR2 FQNEAQ. The V segment lost 6 bases and the J segment 4 bases; nucleotides outside the gene matches: 13.

The chain combines TRBV7-2 with TRBJ1-2; maybe TRBD1 (5 bases). Trimming took off 8 bases at V and 4 bases at J, with 17 bases between the two ends. Germline V gives CDR1 SGHTA, CDR2 FQGNSA. The CDR3 is 14 residues long. The CDR3 DNA reads TGTGCCAGCCCCCGTGCGGGGCTCGCCTATGGCTACACCTTC. Its protein product is CASPRAGLAYGYTF.

The rearrangement uses TRBV5-8 and TRBJ1-2; D unclear. The V end was cut by 7 bases, the J end by 5 bases, with 18 bases between. Germline-derived CDR1 and CDR2 are SGHTS and YDEGEE. CDR3 length: 14 residues. The CDR3 sequence is CASVAPFRGYGYTF. The DNA for the CDR3 is TGTGCCAGCGTGGCTCCGTTTAGAGGGTATGGCTACACCTTC.

The chain has TRBV11-2 and TRBJ2-1; 7 nucleotides agree with TRBD2. Germline V lookup: CDR1 SGHAT, CDR2 FQNNGV. The CDR3 is made up of 15 amino acids. With 4 bases clipped from V and 6 bases from J, the junction kept 9 bases outside the gene matches. Here the CDR3 reads CASSSSAPSGNEQFF. CDR3 sequence (DNA): TGTGCCAGCAGCTCCTCAGCGCCTAGCGGCAATGAGCAGTTCTTC.

The rearrangement uses TRBV30 and TRBJ1-1; unclear D gene. This CDR3 comprises 11 residues. CDR1 GTSNPN and CDR2 SVGIG come from the germline V gene (reference sequence). Trimming took off 4 bases at V and 1 base at J, with 4 bases between the two ends. The CDR3 DNA follows: TGTGCCTGGATCCCGAACACTGAAGCTTTCTTT. It yields the protein CAWIPNTEAFF.

The chain is built from TRBV27 and TRBJ1-6, with D possibly TRBD1 on 6 matching bases. Per the germline V gene, CDR1 is MNHEY and CDR2 is SMNVEV (reference sequence). The CDR3 covers 15 residues. Trimming removed 2 bases at V and 3 bases at J, with 8 bases between. CDR3 nucleotide sequence: TGTGCCAGCAGTTTAGGACAGATCTATAATTCACCCCTCCACTTT. Protein: CASSLGQIYNSPLHF.

The gene calls are TRBV7-6 and TRBJ1-3, with 7 positions matching TRBD1. Per germline, CDR1 SGHVS and CDR2 FNYEAQ. CDR3 size: 16 residues. V dropped 3 bases and J dropped 4; count of bases not matched to a gene: 9. The CDR3 spells CASSLGEGATGNTIYF. The CDR3 DNA sequence: TGTGCCAGCAGCTTGGGCGAGGGGGCGACGGGAAACACCATATATTTT. The whole variable domain, remainder taken from reference TRBV7-6 and TRBJ1-3, is GAGVSQSPRYKVTKRGQDVALRCDPISGHVSLYWYRQALGQGPEFLTYFNYEAQQDKSGLPNDRFSAERPEGSISTLTIQRTEQRDSAMYRCASSLGEGATGNTIYFGEGSWLTVV.

The rearrangement joins TRBV30 to TRBJ2-6; perhaps TRBD1 as D (6 bases). CDR1 GTSNPN and CDR2 SVGIG come from the germline V gene (reference sequence). CDR3 length: 17 residues. V gave up 2 bases and J gave up 1 base, with 15 bases separating them. The CDR3 loop is CAWSITHTGSGANVLTF. The DNA for the CDR3 is TGTGCCTGGAGTATCACTCATACAGGGTCTGGGGCCAACGTCCTGACTTTC.

The rearrangement links TRBV28 to TRBJ2-7; TRBD2 matches at 9 bases. The germline V gene encodes CDR1 MDHEN and CDR2 SYDVKM. The J segment lost 3 bases and the V segment lost 6 bases, leaving 9 bases of the junction unmatched. The CDR3 loop spans 15 amino acids. For the CDR3, the DNA is TGTGCCAGCAGCAGACTAGCGGCTAACCTCTACGAGCAGTACTTC. It yields the protein CASSRLAANLYEQYF.

Details on this clone: No DNA is shown, since the ends of the CDR3 on it are uncertain; the CDR3 is the one TCRdb lists. V usage is TRBV7-2 and J usage is TRBJ2-3. Germline CDR1 reads SGHTA; CDR2 reads FQGNSA. A total of 16 residues make up the CDR3, ends included. The CDR3 region is CASSRSGVATVIRSIF.

V gene TRBV27 combines with J gene TRBJ1-5; TRBD1 aligns across 7 bases. The CDR3 totals 19 residues. The V and J ends lost 6 bases and 5 bases, in that order; junction bases with no gene match: 22. CDR1 and CDR2 from the germline V gene are MNHEY and SMNVEV (reference sequence). The CDR3 region is CASSGRGQPVWIGDQPQHF. The CDR3 region has the DNA TGTGCCAGCAGCGGGAGGGGACAGCCAGTATGGATAGGTGATCAGCCCCAGCATTTT.

This clone ranks as medium-sized. The chain joins TRBV13 to TRBJ1-5, with D possibly matching TRBD1 (5 bases). Trimming took off 7 bases at V and 0 bases at J, with 19 bases between the two ends. CDR1 is PRHDT and CDR2 is FYEKMQ in the germline V gene (reference sequence). This CDR3 region has 17 residues. The CDR3 protein is CASTSLGTEYSNQPQHF. For the CDR3, the DNA is TGTGCCAGCACCTCCCTTGGGACGGAGTATAGCAATCAGCCCCAGCATTTT.

The chain is built from TRBV5-1 and TRBJ2-1; TRBD2 aligns across 7 bases. Per germline, CDR1 SGHRS and CDR2 YFSETQ. The CDR3 is 14 amino acids. The V and J ends lost 2 bases and 5 bases, in that order; junction bases with no gene match: 4. CDR3 sequence reads: CASSLRAGDNEQFF. Written as DNA, the CDR3 is TGCGCCAGCAGCTTACGGGCGGGAGACAATGAGCAGTTCTTC.